Listed here is a single TCR beta chain. Antigen: not known. Documented treatment: roughly 18 received Ad26.COV2.S at low or high dose, single or two shots; roughly five received placebo; per-sample allocation not given. Material that was analyzed had been drawn on day 63 after the first vaccine or placebo injection. The sample belongs to a study of Ad26.COV2.S vaccination and SARS-CoV-2 variants. The overall study: Ad26.COV2.S arm of COV1001 included the donor. Each vaccinee took Ad26.COV2.S intramuscularly, once or twice 56 days apart.

The repertoire was sequenced with immunoSEQ multiplex PCR; TCRdb's copy has only in-frame clones and lacks some. In the table there are about 400,000 clones, approximately 89% of which are singletons. Study results and caveats: Non-spike TCR breadth did not differ much between vaccine and placebo recipients.

This receptor was taken from a person aged 18-65 years who received the Ad26.COV2.S COVID-19 vaccine or a placebo. This specimen was peripheral blood, taken in a trial of Ad26.COV2.S vaccine versus placebo.

CDR3 nucleotides: TGTGCCAGCAGCTCGTCTATACACACCTACGAGCAGTACTTC. It codes for CASSSSIHTYEQYF. The rearrangement uses TRBV11-3 and TRBJ2-7; no firm D call. Deletions cut 4 bases from V and 2 bases from J, with 12 bases between. There are 14 residues in the CDR3. The germline gives CDR1 SGHNT, CDR2 YENEEA.